A single sample is the source of the 5 T cell receptor beta chains below, sequenced in a study of blood T cells in healthy people across ages. A J-beta primer mix and a sample-barcoded 5' primer were used in a second PCR of roughly 6 to 12 cycles. TCRdb re-analysed the 5' RACE reads in MiXCR, keeping a single row per CDR3 protein. Counted here are 600,000 or so distinct CDR3 sequences, about 30% occurring once; the ten biggest clones make up around a sixth. The material sequenced was blood. The receptors derive from a woman over 75 in good health.

This clonotype appeared many times. The V and J genes are TRBV12-3 or TRBV12-4 and TRBJ2-5; a possible D gene is TRBD1 (6 bases). The CDR3 sequence is 15 residues long. The V and J ends lost 2 bases and 5 bases respectively, with 15 bases between them. The chain's CDR3 is CASSLTQGGMETQYF. Written as DNA, the CDR3 is TGTGCCAGCAGTTTAACACAGGGTGGGATGGAGACCCAGTACTTC.

This clonotype was picked up many times. This chain connects TRBV5-5 to TRBJ1-1; 8 bases map to TRBD1. Germline V gene data show CDR1 as SGHKS and CDR2 as YYEKEE (reference sequence). The CDR3 totals 16 residues. V trimming: 4 bases; J trimming: 0 bases; junction bases outside the gene matches: 8. CDR3 in amino acids: CASSGQGVALNTEAFF. In DNA form, the CDR3 reads TGTGCCAGCAGCGGACAGGGAGTGGCGTTGAACACTGAAGCTTTCTTT.

The sample holds a few counts of this clonotype. The J gene is TRBJ1-5, the V gene TRBV6-2 or TRBV6-3; 7 bases line up with TRBD1. This CDR3 is 17 amino acids long. Looked up from germline, CDR1 is MNHEY and CDR2 is SVGEGT. J was trimmed by 6 bases and V by 4 bases; bases with no gene match: 15. The CDR3 loop reads CASSFAPQGQGFQPQHF. The CDR3, as DNA: TGTGCCAGCAGTTTCGCCCCACAGGGGCAAGGCTTTCAGCCCCAGCATTTT.

This clonotype was detected many times. The genes are TRBV4-2 and TRBJ2-1; 8 bases align to TRBD2. The CDR3 length is 16 residues. Germline V gene lookup returns CDR1 LGHNA and CDR2 YNFKEQ. The J segment lost 6 bases and the V segment lost 2 bases, leaving 9 bases of the junction unmatched. CDR3 nucleotides: TGTGCCAGCAGCCAACCGCGGGGGCGGGGGGTCAATGAGCAGTTCTTC. Protein: CASSQPRGRGVNEQFF.

This clonotype appeared many times. This chain connects TRBV5-1 to TRBJ2-5, with D possibly being TRBD2 (6 bases). This CDR3 has 15 amino acids. CDR1 is SGHRS and CDR2 is YFSETQ in the germline V gene. V was cut by 1 base and J by 2 bases, with 12 bases left in between. This CDR3 reads CASSLQGGRQETQYF. The DNA of the CDR3 is TGCGCCAGCAGCTTGCAGGGAGGTAGGCAAGAGACCCAGTACTTC.